These 22 T cell receptor beta chains were all obtained from the same sample, sequenced in a study of neoadjuvant anti-PD-1 for oral cavity cancer (dated by TCRdb to the early 2020s). Library generation was performed with the immunoSEQ multiplex PCR assay. This is the immuneACCESS table as TCRdb keeps it, with only in-frame sequences that have V and J called. A part of the clones is gone; compared with another copy, unresolved V genes explain less than half, and the rest is unexplained. This sample is represented by about 6,700 clones; less than 50% of them were singletons. Roughly 30% of the sample is taken by the ten largest. The intended sense of this specimen's time point label: before neoadjuvant nivolumab. This material consisted of tumor tissue, taken before nivolumab (anti-PD-1) treatment. The receptors here all came from a person aged 35 to 85 with oral cavity squamous cell carcinoma.

In this sample, this clone turned up a few times. The V and J genes are TRBV19 and TRBJ1-4; TRBD1 matches at 9 bases. Germline values: CDR1 LNHDA, CDR2 SQIVND (reference sequence). After removal of 3 bases from V and 4 bases from J, the junction contained 3 bases not matched to a gene. The CDR3 has 15 residues. Written as DNA, the CDR3 is TGTGCCAGTAGTATGGGGACAGGGAATAATGAAAAACTGTTTTTT. Translated: CASSMGTGNNEKLFF.

The rearrangement joins TRBV19 to TRBJ1-2; unclear D gene. V lost 4 bases to trimming and J lost 4 bases, with 7 bases between them. Germline-derived CDR1 and CDR2 are LNHDA and SQIVND (reference sequence). The CDR3 has 12 residues. CDR3 protein: CASSKAGYGYTF. Here the CDR3 DNA reads TGTGCCAGTAGTAAGGCTGGCTATGGCTACACCTTC.

The CDR3 reads CASSLEGTGDEKLFF. The CDR3 bases are TGTGCCAGCAGCTTAGAAGGGACAGGCGATGAAAAACTGTTTTTT. The chain combines TRBV11-2 with TRBJ1-4; 8 bases are shared with TRBD1. J was trimmed by 6 bases and V by 0 bases; bases with no gene match: 3. There are 15 residues in the CDR3. Germline CDR1 SGHAT, CDR2 FQNNGV.

Only a few counts were recorded for this clone. This chain links TRBV27 with TRBJ1-5; TRBD1 matches at 11 bases. This CDR3 is built from 16 residues. The germline V gene encodes CDR1 MNHEY and CDR2 SMNVEV (reference sequence). Trimming took 6 bases from V and 5 from J; bases not matched to a gene: 9. The DNA of the CDR3 is TGTGCCAGCAGAGTGGCCGGGACAGGGGGTGATCAGCCCCAGCATTTT. This translates into CASRVAGTGGDQPQHF.

J is TRBJ1-5 and V is TRBV5-1; the D is unclear. In germline, CDR1 is SGHRS, CDR2 YFSETQ. The CDR3 length is 14 residues. Between the trimmed V and J ends, which lost 1 base and 6 bases, there was a span of 11 bases. CDR3 sequence reads: CASSLKAGIQPQHF. DNA for the CDR3: TGCGCCAGCAGCTTGAAGGCAGGTATTCAGCCCCAGCATTTT.

J is TRBJ2-1 and V is TRBV4-1; 8 positions agree with TRBD1. The CDR3 runs 16 residues. The V gene end was trimmed by 1 base and the J gene end by 4 bases; junction bases not matched to a gene: 6. Germline V gene sequence: CDR1 MGHRA, CDR2 YSYEKL. The CDR3 spells CASSQGDRGYYNEQFF. In DNA, the CDR3 is TGCGCCAGCAGCCAAGGTGACAGGGGCTATTACAATGAGCAGTTCTTC.

V gene TRBV7-8 combines with J gene TRBJ1-5; D unresolved. Germline V gene lookup returns CDR1 SGHVS and CDR2 FQNEAQ. Trimming stripped 2 bases from V and 3 bases from J, with 11 bases between. This CDR3 is built from 15 residues. CDR3 region: CASSLTRAYNQPQHF. Here the CDR3 DNA reads TGTGCCAGCAGCTTAACCCGGGCCTACAATCAGCCCCAGCATTTT.

This chain joins TRBV5-1 and TRBJ1-3; D is ambiguous. The CDR3 runs to 12 residues. The V end was cut by 0 bases, the J end by 9 bases, with 7 bases between. Germline V CDR1 and CDR2: SGHRS, YFSETQ. The CDR3 nucleotides are TGCGCCAGCAGCTTGGATCGGGGCACCATATATTTT. Protein sequence: CASSLDRGTIYF.

V usage is TRBV2 and J usage is TRBJ1-2; D unresolved. V dropped 6 bases and J dropped 4 bases, with 18 bases sitting between them. Germline CDR1 is SNHLY and CDR2 is FYNNEI. The CDR3 spans 15 residues. The chain's CDR3 is CASSAVSGRSYGYTF. The CDR3 bases are TGTGCCAGCAGCGCGGTTAGCGGTCGGAGCTATGGCTACACCTTC.

The CDR3 reads CASSPQGGTDTQYF. DNA of the CDR3: TGTGCCAGCAGCCCCCAGGGTGGGACAGATACGCAGTATTTT. The chain links TRBV5-5 to TRBJ2-3; the D gene is possibly TRBD1 (5 bases). Trimming took off 4 bases at V and 3 bases at J, with 12 bases between the two ends. The CDR3 has 14 residues. Germline CDR1 is SGHKS and CDR2 is YYEKEE (reference sequence). The variable domain in full, with the rest retrieved from reference TRBV5-5 and TRBJ2-3, is DAGVTQSPTHLIKTRGQQVTLRCSPISGHKSVSWYQQVLGQGPQFIFQYYEKEERGRGNFPDRFSARQFPNYSSELNVNALLLGDSALYLCASSPQGGTDTQYFGPGTRLTVL.

J is TRBJ2-7 and V is TRBV7-6, with D maybe TRBD1 (6 bases). V gave up 3 bases and J gave up 2 bases, with 11 bases separating them. CDR1 SGHVS and CDR2 FNYEAQ come from the germline V gene. This CDR3 region has 14 residues. CDR3 DNA sequence: TGTGCCAGCAGCTTCCGGGACACCACCTACGAGCAGTACTTC. This gives the protein CASSFRDTTYEQYF.

This chain uses TRBV7-7 with TRBJ2-3; maybe TRBD1 (6 bases). CDR1 and CDR2 from the germline V gene are SSHAT and FNYEAQ (reference sequence). Between the trimmed V and J ends, which lost 1 base and 2 bases, there was a span of 19 bases. This CDR3 is built from 18 residues. The CDR3 loop is CASSLGAAGRGPTDTQYF. The CDR3 bases are TGTGCCAGCAGCTTAGGGGCGGCGGGCAGGGGACCCACAGATACGCAGTATTTT. The full variable domain, its missing parts supplied by reference TRBV7-7 and TRBJ2-3, is GAGVSQSPRYKVTKRGQDVTLRCDPISSHATLYWYQQALGQGPEFLTYFNYEAQPDKSGLPSDRFSAERPEGSISTLTIQRTEQRDSAMYRCASSLGAAGRGPTDTQYFGPGTRLTVL.

This clone was found a few times. V usage is TRBV29-1 and J usage is TRBJ1-1; 8 bases map to TRBD1. CDR1 and CDR2 (germline): SQVTM, ANQGSEA. Unmatched junction bases numbered 8, after V lost 4 bases and J lost 4 bases. The CDR3 is made up of 14 amino acids. CDR3: CSVVWQGALTEAFF. The CDR3 coding sequence is TGCAGCGTTGTATGGCAGGGGGCCCTCACTGAAGCTTTCTTT.

Judged by abundance, this clone is medium-sized (0.01 to 0.1%). The chain carries TRBV7-8 and TRBJ1-3, with a weak D call TRBD1 (5 bases). The germline V gene encodes CDR1 SGHVS and CDR2 FQNEAQ. This CDR3 is 17 amino acids long. V dropped 2 bases and J dropped 4 bases, with 18 bases sitting between them. The CDR3 protein is CASSLTVAAGIGNTIYF. The DNA of the CDR3 is TGTGCCAGCAGCTTAACGGTTGCGGCAGGGATAGGAAACACCATATATTTT. The whole variable domain, filled in from reference TRBV7-8 and TRBJ1-3, reads GAGVSQSPRYKVAKRGQDVALRCDPISGHVSLFWYQQALGQGPEFLTYFQNEAQLDKSGLPSDRFFAERPEGSVSTLKIQRTQQEDSAVYLCASSLTVAAGIGNTIYFGEGSWLTVV.

V and J are TRBV9 and TRBJ2-3; D gene unclear. The germline V gene encodes CDR1 SGDLS and CDR2 YYNGEE. Trimming shortened V by 5 bases and J by 0 bases, and 4 bases separated the two germline ends. The CDR3 loop spans 12 amino acids. The CDR3 region has the DNA TGTGCCAGCAGTGTCAGCACAGATACGCAGTATTTT. This sequence encodes CASSVSTDTQYF.

The table lists this clone with a few counts. The chain links TRBV4-2 to TRBJ1-5; D is ambiguous. Germline V gene lookup returns CDR1 LGHNA and CDR2 YNFKEQ. V dropped 5 bases and J dropped 0 bases, with 11 bases sitting between them. This CDR3 contains 15 residues. CDR3 nucleotides: TGTGCCAGCAGCGAGGGAGGGTATAGCAATCAGCCCCAGCATTTT. This encodes CASSEGGYSNQPQHF.

This clone came up a few times. The V gene is TRBV29-1, the J gene TRBJ1-4, with TRBD1 identical over 8 bases. With 6 bases clipped from V and 2 bases from J, the junction kept 5 bases outside the gene matches. CDR1 is SQVTM and CDR2 is ANQGSEA in the germline V gene. CDR3 length equals 14 residues. As DNA, the CDR3 is TGCAGCGTGCAGGGGGCCGCCACTAATGAAAAACTGTTTTTT. This gives the protein CSVQGAATNEKLFF.

This chain links TRBV11-2 with TRBJ2-7; tentative D call: TRBD2 (5 bases). This CDR3 has 14 amino acids. CDR1 and CDR2 from the germline V gene are SGHAT and FQNNGV. V was cut by 1 base and J by 6 bases, with 13 bases left in between. The CDR3 here is CASSLGPVRGEQYF. Written as DNA, the CDR3 is TGTGCCAGCAGCTTAGGACCCGTTCGGGGCGAGCAGTACTTC.

This chain joins TRBV6-4 and TRBJ2-3; D remains unclear. Trimming shortened V by 3 bases and J by 4 bases, and 11 bases separated the two germline ends. Germline CDR1 and CDR2: MRHNA and SNTAGT. This CDR3 is 14 amino acids long. As DNA, the CDR3 is TGTGCCAGCAGTGAAGGGCTAGATGCAGATACGCAGTATTTT. Protein sequence: CASSEGLDADTQYF.

This sequence joins TRBV4-3 and TRBJ2-3; TRBD1 matches at 12 bases. Germline V gene sequence: CDR1 LGHNA, CDR2 YSLEER. The V and J ends lost 2 bases and 4 bases, in that order; junction bases with no gene match: 10. This CDR3 has 18 amino acids. CDR3 bases: TGCGCCAGCAGCCAATCGTACCCCGGGACAGGGGGCGCAGATACGCAGTATTTT. Translating gives CASSQSYPGTGGADTQYF.

This sequence joins TRBV5-6 and TRBJ1-1; maybe TRBD1 (5 bases). The CDR3 loop spans 14 amino acids. Trimming shortened V by 4 bases and J by 4 bases, and 14 bases separated the two germline ends. Per the germline V gene, CDR1 is SGHDT and CDR2 is YYEEEE. CDR3 sequence reads: CASSDLWGSTEAFF. Written as DNA, the CDR3 is TGTGCCAGCAGCGACCTATGGGGGAGCACTGAAGCTTTCTTT.

V gene TRBV7-5 combines with J gene TRBJ2-3; the table names TRBD2, a call not compared with the DNA. TRBV7-5 is an annotated pseudogene. This CDR3 contains 15 residues. The CDR3 DNA reads TGTGCCAGCAGCCCCCGGGGGGCCAGCCCAGATACGCAGTATTTT. Encoded protein: CASSPRGASPDTQYF.